A selection of T cell receptor beta chains follows, all from one sample in a study of shared clonotypes between healthy human individuals. The table came from immunoSEQ multiplex PCR; TCRdb's copy has only in-frame clones and leaves some out. The sample lists about 1 million clones, roughly 75% occurring once. Sequences were obtained from memory CD4+ T cells sorted from blood. These receptors came from a man between 18 and 29 years old in good health. Both conserved end residues are part of each CDR3. Fields, in order: clone size, D gene, J gene, V gene, CDR3 DNA, CDR3 protein. A D gene is named only where the DNA matches it firmly. The size field is filled for only some rows; it gives once, few, many or a size class.

few	TRBD1	TRBJ2-4	TRBV4-1	TGCGCCAGCAGCCGAGACCAAACAGGGGAAAACATTCAGTACTTC	CASSRDQTGENIQYF
NA	NA	TRBJ2-4	TRBV4-3	TGCGCCAGCAGGGAAACGCTAGGGGGAAACATTCAGTACTTC	CASRETLGGNIQYF
NA	TRBD2	TRBJ2-2	TRBV7-9	TGTGCCAGCAGCCGGGGGGAAGAAAACACCGGGGAGCTGTTTTTT	CASSRGEENTGELFF
NA	NA	TRBJ1-4	TRBV2	TGTGCCAGCAGTGAACGTGTGGGTAATGAAAAACTGTTTTTT	CASSERVGNEKLFF
NA	NA	TRBJ1-1	TRBV28	TGTGCCAGCAGTTTACTCGGGTCTAGGGGCACTGAAGCTTTCTTT	CASSLLGSRGTEAFF
NA	NA	TRBJ2-3	TRBV4-3	TGCGCCAGCAGCCAAGAAAGGACAACAGATACGCAGTATTTT	CASSQERTTDTQYF
NA	NA	TRBJ2-7	TRBV25-1	TGTGCCAGCAGTGAATCTGGAGGATCCTACGAGCAGTACTTC	CASSESGGSYEQYF
NA	NA	TRBJ1-2	TRBV10-3	TGTGCCATCAGTGACTCCCGGGGACAAGCAAGGGGGTTTTCCGGCTACACCTTC	CAISDSRGQARGFSGYTF
NA	TRBD1	TRBJ2-1	TRBV29-1	TGCAGCGCCAAAAAGGGGGCAAACTCCCTGAATGAGCAGTTCTTC	CSAKKGANSLNEQFF
NA	TRBD1	TRBJ2-7	TRBV19	TGTGCCACCTCTAGACAGGGGGCGAAAGACGAGCAGTACTTC	CATSRQGAKDEQYF
few	TRBD1	TRBJ1-4	TRBV5-1	TGCGCCAGCAGCTTGCGCGGACAGGCTTGGAGTGAAAAACTGTTTTTT	CASSLRGQAWSEKLFF
NA	NA	TRBJ2-1	TRBV5-1	TGCGCCAGCGCTGGGGAGGATGAGCAGTTCTTC	CASAGEDEQFF
NA	TRBD2	TRBJ2-3	TRBV5-1	TGCGCCAGTGGTCTACTAGCGGGGGGAGCAGATACGCAGTATTTT	CASGLLAGGADTQYF
NA	NA	TRBJ1-1	TRBV29-1	TGCAGCGGTACACAGGGTAACACTGAAGCTTTCTTT	CSGTQGNTEAFF
once	TRBD1	TRBJ1-2	TRBV29-1	TGCAGCGTTGAAGTGAGCCAGGGGGAAGGCTACACCTTC	CSVEVSQGEGYTF
many	NA	TRBJ1-3	TRBV5-1	TGCGCCAGCAGCTTGGCGGGTTTCGAGGGAAACACCATATATTTT	CASSLAGFEGNTIYF
NA	NA	TRBJ2-2	TRBV7-3	TGTGCCAGCAGCTTAAATGGTGGGGAGCTGTTTTTT	CASSLNGGELFF
NA	NA	TRBJ2-7	TRBV25-1	TGTGCCAGCAGTGAACCCGAGAGCAGGGGCTTGTCCGAGCAGTACTTC	CASSEPESRGLSEQYF
once	NA	TRBJ1-1	TRBV6-5	TGTGCCAGCAGTTACCTATCGACAGGCGCCACTGAAGCTTTCTTT	CASSYLSTGATEAFF
NA	NA	TRBJ1-3	TRBV5-6	TGTGCCAGCAGCCAAAGACAGGTGGCTGGAAACACCATATATTTT	CASSQRQVAGNTIYF
few	NA	TRBJ1-5	TRBV30	TGTGCCTGGAGTGCGGGACAACAGGGCAGTCTCAATCAGCCCCAGCATTTT	CAWSAGQQGSLNQPQHF
NA	NA	TRBJ2-3	TRBV4-3	TGCGCCAGCAGCCAAGATTTGGGGTCGGTGAAAGATACGCAGTATTTT	CASSQDLGSVKDTQYF
few	NA	TRBJ1-6	TRBV6-5	TGTGCCAGCAGCTCAGAGGGTAATTCACCCCTCCACTTT	CASSSEGNSPLHF
NA	NA	TRBJ2-1	TRBV6-1	TGTGCCAGCAGTGAAGGAATCCCTTTGTACAATGAGCAGTTCTTC	CASSEGIPLYNEQFF
NA	NA	TRBJ1-6	TRBV19	TGTGCCAGTAGTATGGGGGCCCCCGTGAATTCACCCCTCCACTTT	CASSMGAPVNSPLHF
NA	NA	TRBJ1-3	TRBV6-5	TGTGCCAGCAGTTCGGCCGGAAACACCATATATTTT	CASSSAGNTIYF
NA	NA	TRBJ2-7	TRBV5-1	TGCGCCAGCAGCTTTCAAGACTACGAGCAGTACTTC	CASSFQDYEQYF
few	NA	TRBJ2-7	TRBV5-4	TGTGCCAGCAGCCCATTCGGACTATTCTACGAGCAGTACTTC	CASSPFGLFYEQYF
NA	NA	TRBJ2-5	TRBV29-1	TGCAGCGTTGAATTCGTAGGGGCTTATGAGCAGTACTTC	CSVEFVGAYEQYF
NA	TRBD1	TRBJ2-3	TRBV5-1	TGCGCCAGCAGCTTGGGGGGACAGATCACAGATACGCAGTATTTT	CASSLGGQITDTQYF
NA	NA	TRBJ2-5	TRBV7-6	TGTGCCAGCAGCGCAAAGGGTGCGGCAGAGATACCCTCGGACCAGTACTTC	CASSAKGAAEIPSDQYF
few	NA	TRBJ2-7	TRBV7-2	TGTGCCAGCAGCGCCTTCACGGGCGCCTACGAGCAGTACTTC	CASSAFTGAYEQYF
NA	NA	TRBJ1-2	TRBV19	TGTGCCAGTAGTATGATGTTCGACAGCTATGGCTACACCTTC	CASSMMFDSYGYTF
NA	NA	TRBJ2-2	TRBV5-1	TGCGCCAGCAGCCGAGTAACTCCAAACCCCGGGACTAACACCGGGGAGCTGTTTTTT	CASSRVTPNPGTNTGELFF
NA	TRBD1	TRBJ1-2	TRBV19	TGTGCCAGTAGTATGGGACAGATGTATGGCTACACCTTC	CASSMGQMYGYTF
NA	TRBD2	TRBJ2-1	TRBV7-8	TGTGCCAGCAGCTTGGGTAGCGGGAGTATTGAGCAGTTCTTC	CASSLGSGSIEQFF
once	TRBD2	TRBJ2-3	TRBV10-3	TGTGCCATCAGTGATGGTAGTACGGGAGGGCAGGATACGCAGTATTTT	CAISDGSTGGQDTQYF
many	TRBD1	TRBJ1-2	TRBV5-1	TGCGCCAGCAGCATCGGGGACAGGGCATATGGCTACACCTTC	CASSIGDRAYGYTF
NA	TRBD1	TRBJ2-2	TRBV19	TGTGCCAGTAGGGGACAGGGGGCCACCGGGGAGCTGTTTTTT	CASRGQGATGELFF
NA	NA	TRBJ2-3	TRBV7-9	TGTGCCAGCAGCTTAGCCATGGGGGGCGGAGATACGCAGTATTTT	CASSLAMGGGDTQYF
NA	NA	TRBJ2-7	TRBV5-6	TGTGCCAGCAGCAACAGACACGGTTCCTACGAGCAGTACTTC	CASSNRHGSYEQYF
NA	NA	TRBJ1-3	TRBV6-1	TGTGCCAGCAGGAGGGGATCTGGAAACACCATATATTTT	CASRRGSGNTIYF